This T cell receptor (beta chain) was sequenced in a study of blood T cell repertoires in COVID-19. The CDR3 extends over 15 amino acids. The junction had 0 bases not matched to a gene; V was cut back by 0 bases and J by 0 bases. CDR1 and CDR2 from the germline V gene are LGHNA and YNFKEQ. In the original workflow: Using reference gene primer amplification, nucleated cell counts were estimated. Sequencing was performed with immunoSEQ multiplex PCR; in TCRdb, only in-frame clones are kept and a portion is missing. V, J and clone size derive from that table, while D and trimming were established from the DNA sequence. The sample lists 390,000 or so clones, 80% to 90% seen once, with roughly 9.4% in the top ten. The age range of participants was about 18 to 95 years, with residence in 20 to 25 US areas. In assigning cohorts, the study relied on participant-reported clinical history. Two negative PCRs, clearance, or symptom resolution were required of recovered Cohort 3 donors.

The TCR comes from a woman aged 50 to 60 who had recovered from COVID-19. Specimen: PBMCs or T cells enriched from blood (not recorded which). The chain recombines TRBV4-2 with TRBJ2-7, with TRBD2 matching 9 bases. This chain's CDR3 is CASSQERGGSYEQYF. DNA of the CDR3: TGTGCCAGCAGCCAAGAGCGGGGGGGCTCCTACGAGCAGTACTTC.